The 27 T cell receptor beta chains listed next were all sequenced from one sample in a study of cytomegalovirus exposure and HLA in healthy donors (TCRdb year 2017). Library preparation used the immunoSEQ multiplex PCR assay. The multiplex PCR relied on a mix of 60 forward primers for TCR Vbeta segments and 13 reverse primers for TCR Jbeta segments. Imported from immuneACCESS, the table was reduced by TCRdb to in-frame sequences with V and J called. These copies leave out some clones; in studies compared against another copy, an unresolved V gene accounts for under half, and the cause of the remainder is not known. The sample profile shows more than 85,000 clones; 69% of them were found once. The top ten clones comprise about 5.7% of the sample. Sequencing was carried out using PBMCs. All receptors derive from a woman in her 70s in good health and CMV-seropositive.

This CDR3 is CASSEISTANEKLFF. The DNA for the CDR3 is TGTGCCAGCAGTGAAATAAGCACCGCTAATGAAAAACTGTTTTTT. The chain links TRBV6-1 to TRBJ1-4; D remains ambiguous. Trimming took off 2 bases at V and 3 bases at J, with 10 bases between the two ends. The V gene's germline CDR1 is MNHNS and CDR2 SASEGT. This CDR3 is built from 15 residues.

This clone was seen a few times. The V call is TRBV29-1, the J call TRBJ1-5; 9 bases are a match to TRBD1. CDR3 length: 14 amino acids. Germline CDR1 reads SQVTM; CDR2 reads ANQGSEA. V shed 5 bases and J 4 bases; nucleotides not matched to a gene: 6. CDR3 loop: CSVSGTGQNQPQHF. DNA of the CDR3: TGCAGCGTTAGTGGGACAGGGCAGAATCAGCCCCAGCATTTT. Full variable domain (outside the CDR3, taken from reference TRBV29-1 and TRBJ1-5): SAVISQKPSRDICQRGTSLTIQCQVDSQVTMMFWYRQQPGQSLTLIATANQGSEATYESGFVIDKFPISRPNLTFSTLTVSNMSPEDSSIYLCSVSGTGQNQPQHFGDGTRLSIL.

The chain employs TRBV4-2 and TRBJ2-5, with D possibly matching TRBD1 (5 bases). The CDR3 loop spans 14 amino acids. Trimming stripped 3 bases from V and 1 base from J, with 9 bases between. Germline CDR1 is LGHNA and CDR2 is YNFKEQ. This CDR3 reads CASSQMTVQETQYF. In nucleotides, the CDR3 is TGTGCCAGCAGCCAGATGACAGTCCAAGAGACCCAGTACTTC.

This chain joins TRBV5-1 and TRBJ1-1; D is perhaps TRBD1 (6 bases). V lost 1 base and J 3 bases, leaving 13 bases between the germline ends. In germline, CDR1 is SGHRS, CDR2 YFSETQ. The CDR3 has 15 amino acids. In nucleotides, the CDR3 is TGCGCCAGCAGCTTGTTTCCAGGGGTGGACACTGAAGCTTTCTTT. Residues: CASSLFPGVDTEAFF. Full variable domain (rest looked up from reference TRBV5-1 and TRBJ1-1): KAGVTQTPRYLIKTRGQQVTLSCSPISGHRSVSWYQQTPGQGLQFLFEYFSETQRNKGNFPGRFSGRQFSNSRSEMNVSTLELGDSALYLCASSLFPGVDTEAFFGQGTRLTVV.

The V call is TRBV6-4, the J call TRBJ1-1; TRBD1 is a possible D gene (5 bases). The V end lost 6 bases, the J end lost 5 bases, and 16 bases lay between the germline ends. Germline V gene sequence: CDR1 MRHNA, CDR2 SNTAGT. This CDR3 spans 14 amino acids. The CDR3 loop reads CASRTVPEGTEAFF. CDR3 bases: TGTGCCAGCAGAACGGTGCCGGAGGGGACTGAAGCTTTCTTT.

The V and J genes are TRBV5-5 and TRBJ1-1, with 12 bases aligning to TRBD1. Germline CDR1 reads SGHKS; CDR2 reads YYEKEE (reference sequence). The CDR3 length is 15 residues. With 4 bases clipped from V and 3 bases from J, the junction kept 4 bases outside the gene matches. The CDR3, as DNA: TGTGCCAGCAGCCGGGACAGGGGGCGGTACACTGAAGCTTTCTTT. It codes for CASSRDRGRYTEAFF.

V and J are TRBV5-6 and TRBJ1-1, with a possible D match to TRBD1 (6 bases). Germline CDR1 is SGHDT and CDR2 is YYEEEE. V was clipped by 2 bases and J by 11 bases, with 19 bases between them. The CDR3 runs to 14 residues. CDR3 sequence: CASSLFAGAGRAFF. The CDR3 coding sequence is TGTGCCAGCAGCTTATTTGCAGGGGCCGGCCGGGCTTTCTTT.

The chain carries TRBV30 and TRBJ1-6; no clear D. The ends were cut back, 1 base at V and 7 bases at J, with 11 bases in the middle. This CDR3 has 14 residues. The V gene's germline CDR1 is GTSNPN and CDR2 SVGIG (reference sequence). The CDR3 DNA sequence: TGTGCCTGGAGTGCCGGGGTTCCAAATTCACCCCTCCACTTT. Its protein is CAWSAGVPNSPLHF.

V usage is TRBV29-1 and J usage is TRBJ2-1; 9 positions match TRBD2. CDR1 and CDR2 from the germline V gene are SQVTM and ANQGSEA. After removal of 3 bases from V and 0 bases from J, the junction contained 6 bases not matched to a gene. The CDR3 has 16 amino acids. The CDR3 DNA follows: TGCAGCGTTGATAGCGGGGGCCCTAGCTCCTACAATGAGCAGTTCTTC. This codes for CSVDSGGPSSYNEQFF.

This clone was seen only a few times. The V gene is TRBV30, the J gene TRBJ1-2; no clear D. V was cut by 0 bases and J by 5 bases, with 10 bases left in between. This CDR3 has 13 amino acids. Looked up from germline, CDR1 is GTSNPN and CDR2 is SVGIG (reference sequence). As DNA, the CDR3 is TGTGCCTGGAGTGTGCCGGGATTTTATGGCTACACCTTC. Translation: CAWSVPGFYGYTF.

This clone was picked up a small number of times. The chain links TRBV6-5 to TRBJ2-7, with 9 bases aligning to TRBD1. V was pared by 5 bases and J by 4 bases, with 6 bases of the junction left unmatched. Germline V lookup: CDR1 MNHEY, CDR2 SVGAGI. The CDR3 runs to 14 residues. The CDR3, as DNA: TGTGCCAGCAGTCTGGGACAGGGAGGATACGAGCAGTACTTC. Translating gives CASSLGQGGYEQYF.

The rearrangement uses TRBV7-2 and TRBJ2-1, with a possible D match to TRBD2 (5 bases). This CDR3 has 11 amino acids. Germline assignment: CDR1 SGHTA and CDR2 FQGNSA. The V and J ends lost 6 bases and 11 bases respectively, with 11 bases between them. The CDR3 protein is CASSYSEKQFF. The CDR3 DNA follows: TGTGCCAGCAGTTATAGCGAGAAGCAGTTCTTC.

The chain links TRBV6-6 to TRBJ2-3, with D tentatively TRBD2 (5 bases). V was cut by 8 bases and J by 0 bases, with 15 bases left in between. CDR1 is MNHNY, CDR2 SVGAGI, per germline (reference sequence). The CDR3 consists of 15 residues. CDR3 DNA: TGTGCCAGCCTACCGCGGGTAACTAGCACAGATACGCAGTATTTT. The encoded protein is CASLPRVTSTDTQYF.

V usage is TRBV6-5 and J usage is TRBJ1-1; TRBD1 might be the D (5 bases). Looked up from germline, CDR1 is MNHEY and CDR2 is SVGAGI. The CDR3 covers 13 residues. Trimming pared 7 bases from V and 1 base from J, leaving 10 bases between. The CDR3 loop is CASMGRENTEAFF. CDR3 bases: TGTGCCAGCATGGGCAGGGAGAACACTGAAGCTTTCTTT.

The chain links TRBV7-8 to TRBJ1-1; 8 nucleotides match TRBD1. Germline V gene data show CDR1 as SGHVS and CDR2 as FQNEAQ. With V trimmed by 6 bases and J by 6 bases, 9 bases remained unmatched. The CDR3 contains 14 residues. The CDR3 loop reads CASSNSGGRAEAFF. CDR3 DNA sequence: TGTGCCAGCAGTAACTCAGGGGGCCGGGCTGAAGCTTTCTTT.

The chain joins TRBV4-2 to TRBJ2-4; 7 nucleotides line up with TRBD1. Germline V lookup: CDR1 LGHNA, CDR2 YNFKEQ. V lost 0 bases and J lost 2; bases outside the gene matches: 7. This CDR3 comprises 17 residues. DNA of the CDR3: TGTGCCAGCAGCCAAGATTCGGACAGGTTCCCCAAAAACATTCAGTACTTC. Translated: CASSQDSDRFPKNIQYF.

This sequence joins TRBV6-1 and TRBJ1-5; TRBD1 is a possible D gene (6 bases). This CDR3 has 15 amino acids. Germline V gene sequence: CDR1 MNHNS, CDR2 SASEGT. V was cut by 7 bases and J by 4 bases, with 17 bases left in between. The CDR3 region is CASNSVQGENQPQHF. The DNA for the CDR3 is TGTGCCAGCAACTCGGTACAGGGCGAGAATCAGCCCCAGCATTTT.

The chain links TRBV6-6 to TRBJ2-7; D is possibly TRBD2 (6 bases). Trimming took 7 bases from V and 0 from J, leaving 19 bases between them. The germline V gene has CDR1 MNHNY and CDR2 SVGAGI (reference sequence). There are 16 residues in the CDR3. DNA for the CDR3: TGTGCCAGCACTAAAGGTGGAGTAGCGGTCTCCTACGAGCAGTACTTC. Its translation: CASTKGGVAVSYEQYF.

The chain combines TRBV7-9 with TRBJ2-1; 7 bases line up with TRBD1. Germline CDR1 SEHNR, CDR2 FQNEAQ (reference sequence). The length of the CDR3 is 15 residues. With V trimmed by 3 bases and J by 5 bases, 7 bases remained unmatched. CDR3 residues: CASSFRQGLNNEQFF. The CDR3 nucleotides read TGTGCCAGCAGCTTTCGACAGGGCCTTAACAATGAGCAGTTCTTC. Looking up the rest from reference TRBV7-9 and TRBJ2-1 gives the full variable domain: DTGVSQNPRHKITKRGQNVTFRCDPISEHNRLYWYRQTLGQGPEFLTYFQNEAQLEKSRLLSDRFSAERPKGSFSTLEIQRTEQGDSAMYLCASSFRQGLNNEQFFGPGTRLTVL.

Remarks on this clone: The identical CDR3 is also encoded by other nucleotide sequences in the sample. V usage is TRBV2 and J usage is TRBJ2-7, with 7 bases matching TRBD1. The ends lost 5 bases at V and 0 bases at J; junction bases unmatched: 7. CDR1 and CDR2 from the germline V gene are SNHLY and FYNNEI. This CDR3 is built from 15 residues. The CDR3 DNA sequence: TGTGCCAGCAGTTTTCAGGGGGTGAGCTCCTACGAGCAGTACTTC. Protein: CASSFQGVSSYEQYF.

Written as DNA, the CDR3 is TGTGCCAGCACCGAGCCCAGGGGCCCCCAGTTCTTC. It yields the protein CASTEPRGPQFF. This sequence joins TRBV2 and TRBJ2-1; TRBD1 might be the D (6 bases). The CDR3 extends over 12 amino acids. Germline V CDR1 and CDR2: SNHLY, FYNNEI. Between the trimmed V and J ends, which lost 7 bases and 13 bases, there was a span of 17 bases.

The CDR3 here is CASSGGQGSNYGYTF. Written as DNA, the CDR3 is TGTGCCAGCAGCGGTGGACAGGGATCAAACTATGGCTACACCTTC. The chain combines TRBV6-1 with TRBJ1-2, with 8 bases fitting TRBD1. CDR3 length: 15 residues. The germline V gene has CDR1 MNHNS and CDR2 SASEGT. V was pared by 6 bases and J by 2 bases, with 8 bases of the junction left unmatched.

The gene calls are TRBV2 and TRBJ2-2; no clear D. Germline assignment: CDR1 SNHLY and CDR2 FYNNEI. The CDR3 loop spans 14 amino acids. With 4 bases removed from V and 3 bases from J, the gap between germline ends came to 9 bases. CDR3 in DNA: TGTGCCAGCAGTGGGGTACAGTACACCGGGGAGCTGTTTTTT. This codes for CASSGVQYTGELFF. The full variable domain, rest sourced from reference TRBV2 and TRBJ2-2, is EPEVTQTPSHQVTQMGQEVILRCVPISNHLYFYWYRQILGQKVEFLVSFYNNEISEKSEIFDDQFSVERPDGSNFTLKIRSTKLEDSAMYFCASSGVQYTGELFFGEGSRLTVL.

The chain has TRBV4-3 and TRBJ1-4, with unresolved D. V shed 3 bases and J shed 8 bases, with 19 bases lying between them. Germline V gene lookup returns CDR1 LGHNA and CDR2 YSLEER. The CDR3 consists of 16 residues. Here the CDR3 DNA reads TGCGCCAGCAGCCAGGTATCAGGAAACGGGAGGGAAAAACTGTTTTTT. Translation gives CASSQVSGNGREKLFF.

The chain carries TRBV30 and TRBJ2-5, with a possible D match to TRBD2 (5 bases). Germline CDR1 and CDR2: GTSNPN and SVGIG (reference sequence). The CDR3 is 12 amino acids. Trimming pared 2 bases from V and 4 bases from J, leaving 8 bases between. CDR3 in DNA: TGTGCCTGGAGTCGGGGAATAGAGACCCAGTACTTC. It codes for CAWSRGIETQYF.

The chain links TRBV19 to TRBJ2-5; tentative D call: TRBD2 (5 bases). CDR1 LNHDA and CDR2 SQIVND come from the germline V gene (reference sequence). The CDR3 extends over 13 amino acids. With 6 bases removed from V and 2 bases from J, the gap between germline ends came to 10 bases. Written as DNA, the CDR3 is TGTGCCAGTAGGAGGACTGTGCAAGAGACCCAGTACTTC. Translation gives CASRRTVQETQYF.

V gene TRBV19 combines with J gene TRBJ1-4, with unresolved D. CDR1 and CDR2 from the germline V gene are LNHDA and SQIVND (reference sequence). Deletions cut 3 bases from V and 6 bases from J, with 5 bases between. This CDR3 comprises 12 residues. CDR3 amino acids: CASSIRHEKLFF. Here the CDR3 DNA reads TGTGCCAGTAGTATCCGTCATGAAAAACTGTTTTTT.